Described below is a single T cell receptor (beta chain) sequence and its context. Deletions cut 5 bases from V and 6 bases from J, with 10 bases between. Per germline, CDR1 SGHVS and CDR2 FNYEAQ. The CDR3 has 13 amino acids. The data derive from a study of cytomegalovirus exposure and HLA in healthy donors. A multiplex PCR was run with 60 Vbeta primers and 13 Jbeta primers. TCRdb's table, derived via immunoSEQ multiplex PCR, lists solely in-frame clones and lacks some. The sample yields 120,000 or so clones, around three quarters seen once. The source of this sequence is a human donor in good health. The chain joins TRBV7-6 to TRBJ2-2; the D is unclear. Sequencing was done on a sample of PBMCs. CDR3 amino acids: CASSPRSPGELFF. CDR3 bases: TGTGCCAGCAGCCCCCGGTCCCCCGGGGAGCTGTTTTTT.